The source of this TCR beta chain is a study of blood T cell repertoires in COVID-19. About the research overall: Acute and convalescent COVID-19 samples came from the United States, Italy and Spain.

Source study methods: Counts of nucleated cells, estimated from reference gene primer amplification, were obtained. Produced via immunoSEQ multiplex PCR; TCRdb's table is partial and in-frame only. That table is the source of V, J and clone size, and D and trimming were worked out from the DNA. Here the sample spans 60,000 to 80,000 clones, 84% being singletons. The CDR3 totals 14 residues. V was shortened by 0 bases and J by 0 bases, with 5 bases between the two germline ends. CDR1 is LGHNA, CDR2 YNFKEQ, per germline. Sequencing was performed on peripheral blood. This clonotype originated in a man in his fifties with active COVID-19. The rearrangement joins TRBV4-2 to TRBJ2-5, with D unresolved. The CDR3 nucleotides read TGTGCCAGCAGCCAAGATTTAGACCAAGAGACCCAGTACTTC. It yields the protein CASSQDLDQETQYF.